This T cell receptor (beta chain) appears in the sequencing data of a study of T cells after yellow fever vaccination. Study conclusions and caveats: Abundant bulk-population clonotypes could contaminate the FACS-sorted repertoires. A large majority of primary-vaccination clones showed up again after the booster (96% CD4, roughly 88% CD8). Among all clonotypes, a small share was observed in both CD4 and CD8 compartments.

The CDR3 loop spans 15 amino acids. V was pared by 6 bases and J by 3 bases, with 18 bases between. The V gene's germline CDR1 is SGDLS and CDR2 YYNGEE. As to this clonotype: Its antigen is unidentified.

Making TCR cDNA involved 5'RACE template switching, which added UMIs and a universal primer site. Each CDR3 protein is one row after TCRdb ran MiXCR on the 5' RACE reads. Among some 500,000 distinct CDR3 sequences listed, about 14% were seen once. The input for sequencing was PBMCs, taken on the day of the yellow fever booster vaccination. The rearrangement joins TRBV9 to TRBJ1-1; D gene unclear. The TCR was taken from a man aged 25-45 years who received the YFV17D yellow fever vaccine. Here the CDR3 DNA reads TGTGCCAGCACCCTAGGAGACGAAAGAGACACTGAAGCTTTCTTT. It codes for CASTLGDERDTEAFF.